This T cell receptor beta chain originates from a study of technical replicates of blood from a handful of donors. Method: immunoSEQ multiplex PCR; TCRdb's copy keeps in-frame clones and lacks some. Among 74,000 or so clones, about 90% were seen once, and the ten largest hold under 0.5%. This CDR3 is 12 amino acids long. V was pared by 8 bases and J by 0 bases, with 5 bases between. Germline assignment: CDR1 KGHSH and CDR2 LQKENI. The sequence was obtained from a human donor in good health. The chain is built from TRBV18 and TRBJ1-3; D may be TRBD1 (5 bases). The sequencing input was T cells isolated from PBMCs. CDR3 loop: CASTGSGNTIYF. CDR3 sequence (DNA): TGTGCCAGCACAGGCTCTGGAAACACCATATATTTT.